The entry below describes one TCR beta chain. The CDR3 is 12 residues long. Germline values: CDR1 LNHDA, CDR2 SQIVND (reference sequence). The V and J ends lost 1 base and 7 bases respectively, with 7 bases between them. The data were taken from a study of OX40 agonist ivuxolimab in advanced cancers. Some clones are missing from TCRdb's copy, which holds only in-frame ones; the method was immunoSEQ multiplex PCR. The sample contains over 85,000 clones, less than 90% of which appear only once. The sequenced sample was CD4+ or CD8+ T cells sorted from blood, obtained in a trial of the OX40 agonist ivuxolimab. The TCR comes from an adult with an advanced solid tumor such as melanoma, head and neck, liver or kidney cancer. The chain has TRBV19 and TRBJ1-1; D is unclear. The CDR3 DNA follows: TGTGCCAGTAGTATAGGCCGAGTTGAAGCTTTCTTT. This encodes CASSIGRVEAFF.